This is a list of T cell receptor beta chains from one sample in a study of cytomegalovirus exposure and HLA in healthy donors. Sequencing used immunoSEQ multiplex PCR; TCRdb keeps in-frame clones, though not all of them. The sample records over 150,000 clones, 80% being singletons. Sequencing was done on a sample of PBMCs. The receptors come from a man under 40 in good health and CMV-seropositive. CDR3s leave out the opening cysteine and the closing phenylalanine or tryptophan. Each record gives: V gene, J gene, CDR3 protein.

>TRBV19|TRBJ2-2
ASSPGHLTGELF
>TRBV7-6|TRBJ2-1
ASSSEQGTYNEQF
>TRBV2|TRBJ1-6
ASSVVGQGYDSPLH
>TRBV2|TRBJ1-2
AIVTETNYGYT
>TRBV15|.
ATSRDPRGGEQY
>TRBV15|TRBJ2-1
ATSRILGGGSYNEQF
>TRBV5-4|TRBJ2-7
ASSRDWTYEQY
>TRBV23-1|TRBJ2-3
ASSGRLTQY
>TRBV2|TRBJ2-7
ASTVFGGNEQY
>TRBV7-8|TRBJ2-1
ASSLASLAGAFTGQF
>TRBV9|TRBJ2-1
ASSVSIYDEQF
>TRBV7-9|TRBJ2-1
ASSGSGTVSYGEQF
>TRBV13|TRBJ2-7
ASSLLAAKEQY
>TRBV5-1|TRBJ2-3
ASSRAGTSTDTQY
>TRBV7-9|TRBJ2-1
ASSPQDKNNEQF
>TRBV5-1|TRBJ2-5
ASSLGSGEGMETQY
>TRBV7-9|TRBJ2-3
ASSPRREITDTQY
>TRBV9|TRBJ2-5
ASSVEPYRRETQY
>TRBV6-5|TRBJ2-3
ASSYSSGGTDTQY
>TRBV19|TRBJ1-2
ASTPGQVIHGYT
>TRBV7-2|TRBJ2-1
ASSSGVIGWEQF
>TRBV4-3|TRBJ2-2
ASSRASTRDTGELF
>TRBV2|TRBJ2-1
ASTFGGPSYNEQF
>TRBV19|TRBJ1-5
ASSATGGDQPQH
>TRBV4-1|TRBJ2-7
ASSQDSGAEQY
>TRBV7-2|TRBJ1-5
ASTPTGNSNQLQH
>TRBV14|TRBJ2-3
ASSGSYREGADTQY
>TRBV18|TRBJ1-1
ASSPGQGWTEAF